This TCR beta chain was captured in a study of cytomegalovirus exposure and HLA in healthy donors. The CDR3 consists of 15 residues. Germline V gene sequence: CDR1 SNHLY, CDR2 FYNNEI. V lost 4 bases to trimming and J lost 1 base; unmatched junction nucleotides: 5. A multiplex PCR was run with 60 Vbeta primers and 13 Jbeta primers. Using immunoSEQ multiplex PCR, the repertoire was profiled, and TCRdb retains in-frame clones only, with some absent. The data show 160,000 or so clones, 65% to 85% seen once. The chain recombines TRBV2 with TRBJ2-7; 9 positions agree with TRBD2. The sample consisted of PBMCs. This receptor was identified in a man aged 55 to 70 in good health and CMV-seronegative. The CDR3 DNA sequence: TGTGCCAGCAGTGGGGGTCTAGCGGGGTCCTACGAGCAGTACTTC. This translates into CASSGGLAGSYEQYF.